A single sample gave rise to the 9 T cell receptor beta chains below, sequenced in a study of Graves' ophthalmopathy and Graves' hyperthyroidism. RNA transcripts were the source from which TCR beta CDR3 regions were amplified. Following a first-round RT-PCR that used HTBI primers, a second-round multiplex PCR was carried out. TCRdb analysed the multiplex PCR reads with MiXCR anew, one entry per CDR3 protein. The sample has 660,000 or so distinct CDR3 sequences, roughly 41% seen once. The specimen sequenced was peripheral blood. The source of these receptors is an adult man with Graves' ophthalmopathy.

Details on this clonotype: An end of the junction does not agree with germline; a read error may underlie this. The J gene is TRBJ1-5, the V gene TRBV5-8; D remains ambiguous. The CDR3 covers 13 residues. Germline values: CDR1 SGHTS, CDR2 YDEGEE. CDR3 sequence: CPSSPDGYQPQHF. As DNA, the CDR3 is TGTCCCAGCAGCCCGGACGGTTATCAGCCCCAGCATTTT. Looking up the rest from reference TRBV5-8 and TRBJ1-5 gives the full variable domain: EAGVTQSPTHLIKTRGQQATLRCSPISGHTSVYWYQQALGLGLQFLLWYDEGEERNRGNFPPRFSGRQFPNYSSELNVNALELEDSALYLCPSSPDGYQPQHFGDGTRLSIL.

This clonotype occurred a few times. The chain links TRBV5-1 to TRBJ2-2; TRBD2 is a possible D gene (5 bases). From germline, CDR1 is SGHRS and CDR2 YFSETQ. Trimming shortened V by 2 bases and J by 5 bases, and 7 bases separated the two germline ends. The CDR3 extends over 13 amino acids. CDR3 amino acids: CASSFLATGELFF. The CDR3 DNA follows: TGCGCCAGCAGCTTCCTAGCAACCGGGGAGCTGTTTTTT. Supplemented by reference TRBV5-1 and TRBJ2-2, the full variable domain reads KAGVTQTPRYLIKTRGQQVTLSCSPISGHRSVSWYQQTPGQGLQFLFEYFSETQRNKGNFPGRFSGRQFSNSRSEMNVSTLELGDSALYLCASSFLATGELFFGEGSRLTVL.

A single count supports this clonotype. This sequence joins TRBV29-1 and TRBJ1-2, with D uncertain. The CDR3 loop spans 13 amino acids. V shed 5 bases and J shed 3 bases, with 13 bases lying between them. From germline, CDR1 is SQVTM and CDR2 ANQGSEA. The CDR3 DNA reads TGCAGCGTTCAGTGGCCGGGAGACTATGGCTACACCTTC. It encodes CSVQWPGDYGYTF.

The sample holds a few counts of this clonotype. The chain links TRBV6-5 to TRBJ1-4; no definite D call. The germline V gene has CDR1 MNHEY and CDR2 SVGAGI. V was cut by 6 bases and J by 3 bases, with 17 bases left in between. The CDR3 has 16 amino acids. CDR3 sequence (DNA): TGTGCCAGCAGGCCTAGGCGGGGAACGTCTAATGAAAAACTGTTTTTT. Amino acid sequence: CASRPRRGTSNEKLFF.

This clonotype was recorded many times. The genes are TRBV10-3 and TRBJ1-2; 8 bases agree with TRBD1. Per the germline V gene, CDR1 is ENHRY and CDR2 is SYGVKD. The ends lost 10 bases at V and 6 bases at J; junction bases unmatched: 10. This CDR3 is built from 13 residues. CDR3 bases: TGTGCCACACTAGACAGGGGCTTGGATGGCTACACCTTC. This codes for CATLDRGLDGYTF.

As for this clonotype: One junction end disagrees with the germline gene, perhaps due to a read error. The V and J genes are TRBV13 and TRBJ2-6; D is possibly TRBD2 (7 bases). The CDR3 is 17 residues long. The V gene's germline CDR1 is PRHDT and CDR2 FYEKMQ (reference sequence). The CDR3 sequence is CASSVGAGDYGANVLTF. The CDR3 region has the DNA TGTGCCAGCAGCGTAGGGGCAGGGGACTATGGGGCCAACGTCCTGACTTTC. The whole variable domain, filled in from reference TRBV13 and TRBJ2-6, reads AAGVIQSPRHLIKEKRETATLKCYPIPRHDTVYWYQQGPGQDPQFLISFYEKMQSDKGSIPDRFSAQQFSDYHSELNMSSLELGDSALYFCASSVGAGDYGANVLTFGAGSRLTVL.

The chain has TRBV24-1 and TRBJ2-2; 13 bases align to TRBD2. Germline CDR1 KGHDR, CDR2 SFDVKD. The trim removed 1 base at V and 4 bases at J, leaving 2 bases unmatched. The CDR3 length is 17 residues. The CDR3 coding sequence is TGTGCCACCAGTGATTTAAGGACTAGCGGGAGCACCGGGGAGCTGTTTTTT. Encoded protein: CATSDLRTSGSTGELFF.

This clonotype was found once. The genes are TRBV10-3 and TRBJ1-5; D gene uncertain. The CDR3 totals 10 residues. V lost 10 bases and J lost 7, with 8 bases in between. CDR1 and CDR2 (germline): ENHRY, SYGVKD. The CDR3 region has the DNA TGTGCCACCCAAGGACAGCCCCAGCATTTT. Protein product: CATQGQPQHF.

There are a few counts of this clonotype. V gene TRBV25-1 combines with J gene TRBJ2-3; D is undetermined. The germline gives CDR1 MGHDK, CDR2 SYGVNS. Trimming removed 2 bases from V and 6 bases from J, with 3 bases in between. The CDR3 has 11 amino acids. CDR3 DNA sequence: TGTGCCAGCAGTGAAAGGGATACGCAGTATTTT. Its translation is CASSERDTQYF.